This T cell receptor (beta chain) was identified in a study of tumor-infiltrating lymphocytes in primary liver carcinoma. Across the whole study: The five patients, who were men and women, ranged in age from 30 to 69 years. Study results and caveats: Blood trailed tumors significantly in top-250-clone fraction (p = 0.039). Tumor-adjacent and tumor-blood pairs shared less of their repertoires than tumor region pairs shared. Merely some 8-25% of top clones spanned all five tumor regions.

It was from roughly 20-30 mg of unsorted bulk tissue that RNA and DNA were co-extracted. CDR1 and CDR2 (germline): MNHEY, SMNVEV (reference sequence). The CDR3 spans 14 residues. This clonotype has a handful of counts. Its antigen is currently unknown. Compared with germline, one end of the junction differs, possibly owing to a read error. A primer in the constant region served to generate TCR beta cDNA from approximately 450 ng of total RNA. What produced the TCR beta libraries was three nested multiplex PCR rounds using slightly modified ARM-PCR. The first two PCR rounds used TRBV1-TRBV30 primers with a Cbeta primer, 10 cycles each. TCRdb re-called the multiplex PCR reads through MiXCR, storing one row per CDR3 protein. The sample records about 70,000 distinct CDR3 sequences, about 72% being singletons.

Sequencing was performed on liver tumor tissue from sampling region 4. The subset was: tumor region T4, right-lateral pole. V and J are TRBV27 and TRBJ2-7; the D gene is possibly TRBD2 (6 bases). The sequence was obtained from a man aged 35-49 years with primary liver carcinoma and hepatitis B virus infection. The CDR3 DNA sequence: TGCGCCAGCAGTTTGCACGGGGGTTTCGAGGAGCAGTACTTC. This encodes CASSLHGGFEEQYF.